This T cell receptor (beta chain) was identified during a study of radiation and T cells in renal cell carcinoma. General study results and limits: In blood, top tumor clones expanded by 2 weeks, shrinking by 4.

Specified time point: blood 4 weeks post-SBRT, at nephrectomy. Treatment reported: 15 Gy SBRT to primary tumor, nephrectomy 4 weeks later. Nephrectomy followed 15 Gy stereotactic body radiation by 4 weeks. Radiation-treated patients gave blood at baseline, week 2 and week 4. The patient's renal cell carcinoma had clear cell pathology. Sequencing used immunoSEQ multiplex PCR; TCRdb keeps in-frame clones, though not all of them. The data contain about 43,000 clones, over 80% of them singletons. In regard to this clone: The antigen is not known.

The receptor was derived from a woman in her seventies with renal cell carcinoma. The input for sequencing was blood, taken from a patient whose treatment included radiotherapy and nephrectomy.

CDR3 sequence: CASSPGQGSTYEQYF. DNA for the CDR3: TGTGCCAGCAGCCCAGGACAGGGCTCTACCTACGAGCAGTACTTC. The V and J genes are TRBV5-5 and TRBJ2-7, with 8 bases aligning to TRBD1. In germline, CDR1 is SGHKS, CDR2 YYEKEE (reference sequence). With V trimmed by 4 bases and J by 2 bases, 8 bases remained unmatched. This CDR3 has 15 residues.